This entry lists 17 T cell receptor beta chains sequenced from one sample in a study of breast tumors, draining lymph nodes, adjacent tissues (dated by TCRdb to about 2016). Lymph node samples were obtained from the axillary draining lymph nodes of breast cancer patients. The library came from multiplex PCR. The sample was run on an Illumina HiSeq 2000. TCRdb applied fastp at Q25 and MiXCR to the public reads, then kept only in-frame beta chains. Rows with one shared CDR3 protein collapse into an entry with the most common genes and DNA. Present in this sample are approximately 250,000 distinct CDR3 sequences, approximately 36% of which were seen just once. Together, the top ten hold 3% to 4% of the sample. The specimen sequenced was axillary lymph node tissue. These receptors all come from a female donor with breast cancer. Some clones in this sample may be carry-over from other donors' samples.

Ten or more counts support this clonotype. This chain joins TRBV6-1 and TRBJ2-3; 7 bases match TRBD2. Germline-derived CDR1 and CDR2 are MNHNS and SASEGT. This CDR3 is built from 16 residues. V trimming: 5 bases; J trimming: 2 bases; junction bases outside the gene matches: 10. The CDR3 loop reads CASSKRAGDLTDTQYF. DNA for the CDR3: TGTGCCAGCAGTAAAAGGGCGGGGGACCTCACAGATACGCAGTATTTT.

This clonotype was detected ten times or more. The J gene is TRBJ2-5, the V gene TRBV15, with TRBD1 matching 8 bases. Germline CDR1 is LNHNV and CDR2 is YYDKDF (reference sequence). J was trimmed by 5 bases and V by 0 bases; bases with no gene match: 2. The CDR3 runs to 14 residues. CDR3 amino acids: CATSRDQGAETQYF. CDR3 DNA: TGTGCCACCAGCAGAGATCAGGGGGCTGAGACCCAGTACTTC.

This clonotype was counted ten times or more. The chain joins TRBV30 to TRBJ2-5; 9 bases align to TRBD2. The CDR3 has 13 amino acids. Germline loops: CDR1 GTSNPN, CDR2 SVGIG (reference sequence). J was trimmed by 4 bases and V by 0 bases; bases with no gene match: 0. In DNA, the CDR3 is TGTGCCTGGAGTGTAGCGGGAGGAGAGACCCAGTACTTC. Protein: CAWSVAGGETQYF. Using reference TRBV30 and TRBJ2-5 for the parts outside the CDR3, the full variable domain is SQTIHQWPATLVQPVGSPLSLECTVEGTSNPNLYWYRQAAGRGLQLLFYSVGIGQISSEVPQNLSASRPQDRQFILSSKKLLLSDSGFYLCAWSVAGGETQYFGPGTRLLVL.

Comment on this clonotype: This may come from a read error, since a much larger clone is one base off. The rearrangement links TRBV7-6 to TRBJ2-7; 7 bases map to TRBD2. The CDR3 is 15 amino acids. Germline V lookup: CDR1 SGHVS, CDR2 FNYEAQ. Here the CDR3 reads CASSLVGGPMVEQHF. The CDR3 DNA follows: TGTGCCAGCAGCTTAGTGGGAGGGCCTATGGTCGAGCAGCACTTC.

This clonotype came up many times. V is TRBV20-1 and J is TRBJ2-7, with D possibly TRBD2 on 6 matching bases. CDR1 DFQATT and CDR2 SNEGSKA come from the germline V gene (reference sequence). CDR3 length: 13 amino acids. V was shortened by 5 bases and J by 2 bases, with 13 bases between the two germline ends. The CDR3 DNA reads as TGCAGTGCTGGGCGGGGCGAAACCTACGAGCAGTACTTC. Protein: CSAGRGETYEQYF.

This clonotype was seen ten or more times. The CDR3 sequence: CASSVSGRAEQYF. In DNA form, the CDR3 reads TGTGCCAGCAGTGTTAGCGGGAGGGCAGAGCAGTACTTC. The gene calls are TRBV6-1 and TRBJ2-7, with 11 bases lining up with TRBD2. The J segment lost 7 bases and the V segment lost 4 bases, leaving 3 bases of the junction unmatched. The CDR3 runs 13 residues. Germline V gives CDR1 MNHNS, CDR2 SASEGT.

J is TRBJ1-3 and V is TRBV5-1; tentatively, D is TRBD1 (6 bases). From germline, CDR1 is SGHRS and CDR2 YFSETQ. The germline V and J ends were trimmed by 0 bases and 0 bases, with 10 bases remaining between them. The CDR3 has 16 amino acids. The CDR3 nucleotides are TGCGCCAGCAGCTTGGAGGACAGCTACTCTGGAAACACCATATATTTT. Its protein is CASSLEDSYSGNTIYF.

The CDR3 loop reads CSALANREYTQFF. In DNA, the CDR3 is TGCAGTGCTTTGGCTAACCGGGAGTATACGCAGTTCTTC. The chain joins TRBV20-1 to TRBJ2-1; D is perhaps TRBD2 (6 bases). Looked up from germline, CDR1 is DFQATT and CDR2 is SNEGSKA (reference sequence). The CDR3 spans 13 residues. Trimming removed 5 bases at V and 12 bases at J, with 20 bases between.

This clonotype was counted many times. The chain has TRBV27 and TRBJ1-2; TRBD1 matches 10 bases. Trimming cost V 6 bases and J 7 bases; bases outside gene matches: 8. The CDR3 has 14 residues. Germline V gives CDR1 MNHEY, CDR2 SMNVEV (reference sequence). CDR3 region: CASRRMGQGSGYTF. For the CDR3, the DNA is TGTGCCAGCAGGAGGATGGGACAGGGGAGTGGCTACACCTTC.

This clonotype was picked up many times. The rearrangement uses TRBV12-3 or TRBV12-4 and TRBJ2-7; D gene unclear. The V end was cut by 2 bases, the J end by 2 bases, with 7 bases between. The CDR3 totals 13 residues. The CDR3 spells CASSLLYPYEQYF. Here the CDR3 DNA reads TGTGCCAGCAGTTTACTGTACCCCTACGAGCAGTACTTC.

This clonotype was counted at least ten times. The chain employs TRBV10-3 and TRBJ1-3; D unclear. The ends were cut back, 3 bases at V and 2 bases at J, with 5 bases in the middle. Germline V gene data show CDR1 as ENHRY and CDR2 as SYGVKD. The CDR3 covers 13 residues. The CDR3 coding sequence is TGTGCCATCAGTGAAAGGGCTGGAAACACCATATATTTT. It encodes CAISERAGNTIYF.

This clonotype was found many times. The V gene is TRBV4-1, the J gene TRBJ1-3; 7 bases are a match to TRBD1. This CDR3 is built from 14 residues. CDR1 MGHRA and CDR2 YSYEKL come from the germline V gene. Unmatched junction bases numbered 3, after V lost 3 bases and J lost 4 bases. The CDR3 sequence: CASSHPGGGNTIYF. CDR3 nucleotides: TGCGCCAGCAGCCACCCAGGGGGGGGAAACACCATATATTTT.

The chain uses TRBV4-1 and TRBJ2-7; D tentatively reads TRBD1 or TRBD2 (6 bases each). Germline V lookup: CDR1 MGHRA, CDR2 YSYEKL. There are 14 residues in the CDR3. Trimming shortened V by 0 bases and J by 2 bases, and 8 bases separated the two germline ends. CDR3 amino acids: CASSQDRGAYEQYF. CDR3 coding DNA: TGCGCCAGCAGCCAAGATAGGGGGGCCTACGAGCAGTACTTC.

This clonotype showed up many times. The chain combines TRBV4-1 with TRBJ2-5; D is uncertain. Trimming cost V 2 bases and J 4 bases, with 17 bases left between them. Germline lookup yields CDR1 MGHRA and CDR2 YSYEKL. The CDR3 length is 16 residues. In nucleotides, the CDR3 is TGCGCCAGCAGCCAAATCAATTTGGGGTTTGGAGAGACCCAGTACTTC. Translating it yields CASSQINLGFGETQYF.

This clonotype showed up just once. V usage is TRBV20-1 and J usage is TRBJ2-1; no definite D call. The CDR3 has 11 residues. CDR1 DFQATT and CDR2 SNEGSKA come from the germline V gene (reference sequence). Trimming left V 6 bases short and J 4 bases short, with 7 bases between. For the CDR3, the DNA is TGCAGTGCCGAGAGATACAATGAGCAGTTCTTC. Its translation is CSAERYNEQFF.

This clonotype was recorded many times. The chain is built from TRBV7-9 and TRBJ2-1; 8 nucleotides agree with TRBD2. Germline V gives CDR1 SEHNR, CDR2 FQNEAQ (reference sequence). The CDR3 length is 13 residues. With 6 bases clipped from V and 6 bases from J, the junction kept 4 bases outside the gene matches. CDR3 protein: CASRPTSGNEQFF. The CDR3 nucleotides are TGTGCCAGCAGACCTACTAGCGGCAATGAGCAGTTCTTC.

This clonotype was observed many times. This chain joins TRBV4-1 and TRBJ2-1; D may be TRBD2 (5 bases). Per the germline V gene, CDR1 is MGHRA and CDR2 is YSYEKL. The CDR3 extends over 13 amino acids. Trimming left V 4 bases short and J 6 bases short, with 10 bases between. The DNA of the CDR3 is TGCGCCAGCAGCCCCCCCGGGGTCAATGAGCAGTTCTTC. This translates into CASSPPGVNEQFF.